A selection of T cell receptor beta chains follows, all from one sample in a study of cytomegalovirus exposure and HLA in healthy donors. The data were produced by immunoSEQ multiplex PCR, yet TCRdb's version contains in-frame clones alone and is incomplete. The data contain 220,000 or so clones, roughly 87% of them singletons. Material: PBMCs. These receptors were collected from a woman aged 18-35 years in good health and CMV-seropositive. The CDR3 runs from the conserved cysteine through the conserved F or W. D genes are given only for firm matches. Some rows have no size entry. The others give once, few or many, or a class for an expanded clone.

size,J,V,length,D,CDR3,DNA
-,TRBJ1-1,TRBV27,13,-,CASSLRQQAEAFF,TGTGCCAGCAGTTTAAGGCAGCAGGCTGAAGCTTTCTTT
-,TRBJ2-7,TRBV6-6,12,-,CASSPVGSEQYF,TGTGCCAGCAGCCCCGTCGGGAGCGAGCAGTACTTC
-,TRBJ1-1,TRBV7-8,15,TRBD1,CASSPESGQGPEAFF,TGTGCCAGCAGCCCTGAATCGGGACAGGGCCCTGAAGCTTTCTTT
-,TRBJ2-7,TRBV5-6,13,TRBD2,CASSLVGLEEQYF,TGTGCCAGCAGCTTGGTCGGACTAGAGGAGCAGTACTTC
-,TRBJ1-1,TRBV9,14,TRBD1,CASSVVQGGTEAFF,TGTGCCAGCAGCGTAGTGCAGGGGGGCACTGAAGCTTTCTTT
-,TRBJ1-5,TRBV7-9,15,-,CASSPRGMGNQPQHF,TGTGCCAGCAGCCCCCGGGGGATGGGCAATCAGCCCCAGCATTTT
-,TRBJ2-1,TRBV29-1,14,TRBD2,CSGRTSGTYNEQFF,TGCAGCGGCCGGACTAGCGGAACGTACAATGAGCAGTTCTTC
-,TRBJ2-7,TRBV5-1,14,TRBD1,CASSSGQGANEQYF,TGCGCCAGCAGCTCCGGGCAGGGGGCTAACGAGCAGTACTTC
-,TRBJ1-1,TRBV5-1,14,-,CASSTGTKNTEAFF,TGCGCCAGCAGCACAGGGACAAAGAACACTGAAGCTTTCTTT
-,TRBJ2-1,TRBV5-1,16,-,CASSLVAATTRREQFF,TGCGCCAGCAGCTTGGTAGCAGCGACCACTAGGAGGGAGCAGTTCTTC
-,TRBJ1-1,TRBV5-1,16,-,CASRRGGPGIDTEAFF,TGCGCCAGCAGGCGGGGTGGGCCGGGGATCGACACTGAAGCTTTCTTT
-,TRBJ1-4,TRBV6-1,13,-,CASSDKPNEKLFF,TGTGCCAGCAGTGACAAGCCCAATGAAAAACTGTTTTTT
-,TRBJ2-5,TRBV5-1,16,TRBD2,CASSLTSGRAGETQYF,TGCGCCAGCAGCCTGACTAGCGGGAGGGCCGGGGAGACCCAGTACTTC
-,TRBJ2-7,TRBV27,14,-,CASSLGAGIREQYF,TGTGCCAGCAGTTTAGGGGCAGGGATAAGGGAGCAGTACTTC
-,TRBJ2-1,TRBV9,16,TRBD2,CASSVGEGLAVNEQFF,TGTGCCAGCAGCGTAGGAGAAGGTCTAGCGGTCAATGAGCAGTTCTTC
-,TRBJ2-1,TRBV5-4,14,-,CASRREGGNNEQFF,TGTGCCAGCAGACGAGAGGGAGGCAACAATGAGCAGTTCTTC
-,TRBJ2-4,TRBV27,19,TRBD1,CASSLFPPTDRVRANIQYF,TGTGCCAGCAGTTTATTCCCCCCCACTGACAGGGTTCGGGCGAACATTCAGTACTTC
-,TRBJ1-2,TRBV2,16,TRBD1,CASSGGTGGAYYGYTF,TGTGCCAGCAGTGGGGGGACAGGGGGCGCCTACTATGGCTACACCTTC
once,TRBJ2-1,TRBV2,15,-,CASTQGLSREDEQFF,TGTGCCAGCACTCAGGGACTTTCCCGAGAGGATGAGCAGTTCTTC
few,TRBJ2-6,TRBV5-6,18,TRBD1,CASSTPGQASSGANVLTF,TGTGCCAGCAGCACTCCGGGACAGGCAAGCTCTGGGGCCAACGTCCTGACTTTC
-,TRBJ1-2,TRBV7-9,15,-,CASSPRTSEGYGYTF,TGTGCCAGCAGCCCAAGGACGTCCGAGGGCTATGGCTACACCTTC
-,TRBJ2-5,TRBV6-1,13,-,CASKTGIQETQYF,TGTGCCAGCAAAACGGGAATCCAAGAGACCCAGTACTTC
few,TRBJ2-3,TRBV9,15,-,CASSDGQTSTDTQYF,TGTGCCAGCAGTGACGGACAGACTAGCACAGATACGCAGTATTTT
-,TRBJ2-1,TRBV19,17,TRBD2,CASSITSGGSSYNEQFF,TGTGCCAGTAGTATCACTAGCGGGGGGAGCTCCTACAATGAGCAGTTCTTC
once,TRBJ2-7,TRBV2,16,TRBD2,CASNPTAGGGSYEQYF,TGTGCCAGCAATCCCACAGCGGGAGGAGGCTCCTACGAGCAGTACTTC
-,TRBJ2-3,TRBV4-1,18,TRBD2,CASSQLVFSGRTGDTQYF,TGCGCCAGCAGCCAACTAGTATTTAGCGGGAGGACTGGAGATACGCAGTATTTT
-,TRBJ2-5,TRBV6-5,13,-,CASSYGTGVTQYF,TGTGCCAGCAGTTACGGGACGGGGGTAACCCAGTACTTC
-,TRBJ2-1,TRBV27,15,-,CASSLGGRLGDEQFF,TGTGCCAGCAGTTTGGGTGGGAGGCTAGGGGATGAGCAGTTCTTC
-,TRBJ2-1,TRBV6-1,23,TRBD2,CASSELWVPRLAGGPSSYNEQFF,TGTGCCAGCAGTGAATTGTGGGTTCCCAGACTAGCGGGAGGGCCAAGCTCCTACAATGAGCAGTTCTTC
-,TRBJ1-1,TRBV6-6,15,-,CASSYSEGRNTEAFF,TGTGCCAGCAGTTACTCAGAGGGTCGGAACACTGAAGCTTTCTTT
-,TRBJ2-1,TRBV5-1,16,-,CASSADRPSSYNEQFF,TGCGCCAGCAGCGCAGACAGGCCAAGCTCCTACAATGAGCAGTTCTTC
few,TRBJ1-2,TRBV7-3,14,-,CASSPHRAGEGYTF,TGTGCCAGCAGCCCTCATAGGGCAGGGGAAGGCTACACCTTC
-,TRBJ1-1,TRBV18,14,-,CASSPPTGTTEAFF,TGTGCCAGCTCACCACCGACAGGTACCACTGAAGCTTTCTTT
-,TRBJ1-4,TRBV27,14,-,CASSLWHPNEKLFF,TGTGCCAGCAGTTTATGGCACCCCAATGAAAAACTGTTTTTT
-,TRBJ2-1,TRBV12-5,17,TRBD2,CASVQRGLAGGRSEQFF,TGTGCTAGTGTCCAGAGGGGACTAGCGGGAGGGCGAAGTGAGCAGTTCTTC
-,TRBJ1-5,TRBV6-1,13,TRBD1,CATRTGGNQPQHF,TGTGCCACCCGGACAGGGGGCAATCAGCCCCAGCATTTT
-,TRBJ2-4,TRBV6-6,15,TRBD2,CASRSDTGTINIQYF,TGTGCCAGCAGGTCGGATACCGGGACTATAAACATTCAGTACTTC
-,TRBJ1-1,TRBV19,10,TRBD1,CASGQAEAFF,TGTGCCAGCGGACAGGCAGAAGCTTTCTTT